Listed below are T cell receptor beta chains from one sample, sequenced in a study of metastatic and nonmetastatic thyroid tumors. With MiXCR, TCRdb called clones anew from the PCR reads. The profile covers 45,000 to 60,000 clones, with approximately 15% appearing a single time and roughly 3% taken by the ten largest. The sequenced sample consisted of blood. These receptors all come from a female donor with papillary thyroid cancer or a benign thyroid nodule (not recorded which). Some clones in this sample may be carry-over from other donors' samples. CDR3s include the opening cysteine and the closing phenylalanine or tryptophan. D genes are given only for firm matches. Size values are once, few and many counts, or a class for expanded clones, and some rows have none.

v_call: TRBV6-1
j_call: TRBJ2-3
d_call: .
clone_size: few
cdr3_nt: TGTGCCATCAGCCTGGGAGGTATCGGTGCTCTTGCTACGCAGTATTTT
cdr3_aa: CAISLGGIGALATQYF

v_call: TRBV5-1
j_call: TRBJ1-3
d_call: .
clone_size: .
cdr3_nt: TGCGCCAGCATCCCCGGGGGGGCAGGGATAACTGGAAACACCATATATTTT
cdr3_aa: CASIPGGAGITGNTIYF

v_call: TRBV11-2
j_call: TRBJ2-1
d_call: TRBD2
clone_size: many
cdr3_nt: TGTGCCAGCAGCTTTACTAGCGTGTCCTACAATGAGCAGTTCTTC
cdr3_aa: CASSFTSVSYNEQFF

v_call: TRBV6-1
j_call: TRBJ2-2
d_call: TRBD2
clone_size: medium-sized
cdr3_nt: TGTGCCAGCAGTCATACTAGCGAACCCGGGGAGCTGTTTTTT
cdr3_aa: CASSHTSEPGELFF

v_call: TRBV30
j_call: TRBJ1-2
d_call: .
clone_size: .
cdr3_nt: TGTGCCTGGAGTGCCGTTGGCTTACCAGGGAGAGGCTACACCTTC
cdr3_aa: CAWSAVGLPGRGYTF

v_call: TRBV28
j_call: TRBJ1-1
d_call: .
clone_size: many
cdr3_nt: TGTGCCAGCGCTGAGCCCCAGGTGGGGAACCCAGAAGCTTTCTTT
cdr3_aa: CASAEPQVGNPEAFF

v_call: TRBV13
j_call: TRBJ2-1
d_call: .
clone_size: many
cdr3_nt: TGTGCCAGCAGCTCTTCTAGGGGTGAGCAGTTCTTC
cdr3_aa: CASSSSRGEQFF

v_call: TRBV19
j_call: TRBJ1-2
d_call: .
clone_size: .
cdr3_nt: TGTGCCAGTAGTATGCAGGGATGGGGCATCTATGGCTACACCTTC
cdr3_aa: CASSMQGWGIYGYTF

v_call: TRBV27
j_call: TRBJ2-1
d_call: .
clone_size: .
cdr3_nt: TGTGCCAGCAGTTTTTATCGACTAAGCTCCTACAATGAGCATTTCTTC
cdr3_aa: CASSFYRLSSYNEHFF

v_call: TRBV19
j_call: TRBJ2-1
d_call: TRBD2
clone_size: many
cdr3_nt: TGTGCCAGTAGTATGAGCGGGAGGCCTCACAATGAGCAGTTCTTC
cdr3_aa: CASSMSGRPHNEQFF

v_call: TRBV20-1
j_call: TRBJ1-5
d_call: .
clone_size: many
cdr3_nt: TGCAGTGCACCGGGTGTCGGCAATCAGCCCCAGCATTTT
cdr3_aa: CSAPGVGNQPQHF

v_call: TRBV28
j_call: TRBJ1-2
d_call: .
clone_size: many
cdr3_nt: TGTGCCAGCAGTCTAGGATTTTACGGGACCTATGGCTACACCTTC
cdr3_aa: CASSLGFYGTYGYTF

v_call: TRBV6-1
j_call: TRBJ2-3
d_call: .
clone_size: .
cdr3_nt: TGTGCCATCCGGGACGATACGCAGTATTTT
cdr3_aa: CAIRDDTQYF

v_call: TRBV4-1
j_call: TRBJ1-6
d_call: TRBD1
clone_size: .
cdr3_nt: TGCGCCAGCAGCGGGACAGGGTGCCGAGTTTCGTATTCACCCCTCCACTTT
cdr3_aa: CASSGTGCRVSYSPLHF

v_call: TRBV20-1
j_call: TRBJ2-7
d_call: TRBD2
clone_size: many
cdr3_nt: TGCAGTGCTAGAGGACTAGCCCTATACGAGCAGTACTTC
cdr3_aa: CSARGLALYEQYF

v_call: TRBV6-6
j_call: TRBJ2-5
d_call: .
clone_size: many
cdr3_nt: TGTGCCAGCAGTTACATGGAGACCCAGTACTTC
cdr3_aa: CASSYMETQYF

v_call: TRBV6-1
j_call: TRBJ2-5
d_call: .
clone_size: many
cdr3_nt: TGTGCCAGCAGTGAGGGGCATGTTTTCGGCCAACTAAAAGAGACCCAGTACTTC
cdr3_aa: CASSEGHVFGQLKETQYF

v_call: TRBV6-1
j_call: TRBJ2-7
d_call: .
clone_size: few
cdr3_nt: TGTGCCAGCAGTATCGGGACATGGGCCTACGAGCAGTACTTC
cdr3_aa: CASSIGTWAYEQYF

v_call: TRBV7-9
j_call: TRBJ2-3
d_call: TRBD2
clone_size: many
cdr3_nt: TGTGCCACCAATGAGCGGGGGAGCACAGATACGCAGTATTTT
cdr3_aa: CATNERGSTDTQYF

v_call: TRBV14
j_call: TRBJ2-5
d_call: .
clone_size: .
cdr3_nt: TGTGCCAGCAGCTCTTTACAGGGTCGAGAGACCCAGTACTTC
cdr3_aa: CASSSLQGRETQYF

v_call: TRBV20-1
j_call: TRBJ1-6
d_call: TRBD1
clone_size: many
cdr3_nt: TGCAGTGCGCGGGACAGGGGGCTGATGAGCTCCTATAATTCACCCCTCCACTTT
cdr3_aa: CSARDRGLMSSYNSPLHF

v_call: TRBV12-3/TRBV12-4
j_call: TRBJ2-1
d_call: .
clone_size: few
cdr3_nt: TGTGCCAGCAGGCTCGGTTCAAATGGGCAGTTCTTC
cdr3_aa: CASRLGSNGQFF

v_call: TRBV20-1
j_call: TRBJ2-3
d_call: TRBD2
clone_size: many
cdr3_nt: TGCAGTGCTGGAGGGGGACTAGCGGGAGGGCCGAGCACAGATACGCAGTATTTT
cdr3_aa: CSAGGGLAGGPSTDTQYF

v_call: TRBV6-1
j_call: TRBJ2-7
d_call: TRBD2
clone_size: medium-sized
cdr3_nt: TGTGCCAGCAGTACAGGGGGACTAGCGGGCCCGTCCTACGAGCAGTACTTC
cdr3_aa: CASSTGGLAGPSYEQYF

v_call: TRBV20-1
j_call: TRBJ2-7
d_call: TRBD2
clone_size: many
cdr3_nt: TGCAGTGCTAGAGATCTTACTAGCGGGGACGCCTACGAGCAGTACTTC
cdr3_aa: CSARDLTSGDAYEQYF

v_call: TRBV24-1
j_call: TRBJ2-3
d_call: TRBD2
clone_size: many
cdr3_nt: TGTGCCACCAGTGACCCCGGACTAGCGGGACGCACAGATACGCAGTATTTT
cdr3_aa: CATSDPGLAGRTDTQYF

v_call: TRBV6-5
j_call: TRBJ2-7
d_call: .
clone_size: few
cdr3_nt: TGTGCCAGCAGTTCTATCGGGGAGTCGGGAGAGCAGTACTTC
cdr3_aa: CASSSIGESGEQYF

v_call: TRBV6-1
j_call: TRBJ2-2
d_call: TRBD1
clone_size: few
cdr3_nt: TGTGCCAGCACTGAAGTTCACGGACAGGGGACCGGGGAGCTGTTTTTT
cdr3_aa: CASTEVHGQGTGELFF

v_call: TRBV19
j_call: TRBJ2-3
d_call: TRBD1
clone_size: many
cdr3_nt: TGTGCCAGTAGTATTAAGGGCCAGGGGGCTAGCACAGATACGCAGTATTTT
cdr3_aa: CASSIKGQGASTDTQYF

v_call: TRBV20-1
j_call: TRBJ2-5
d_call: .
clone_size: many
cdr3_nt: TGCAGTGCGGGGCGAGGTGGGCCAGGGAGAGAGACCCAGTACTTC
cdr3_aa: CSAGRGGPGRETQYF

v_call: TRBV20-1
j_call: TRBJ1-5
d_call: .
clone_size: .
cdr3_nt: TGCAGTGCAACCTGGACAGTGGATCAGCCCCAGCATTTT
cdr3_aa: CSATWTVDQPQHF

v_call: TRBV28
j_call: TRBJ1-1
d_call: TRBD1
clone_size: .
cdr3_nt: TGTGCCAGCAGCGGGACAGCCAAGAAAGAAGCTGAAGCTTTCTTT
cdr3_aa: CASSGTAKKEAEAFF

v_call: TRBV20-1
j_call: TRBJ2-1
d_call: TRBD2
clone_size: many
cdr3_nt: TGCAGTGCAAGCGGGAGCTCCTACAATGAGCAGTTCTTC
cdr3_aa: CSASGSSYNEQFF

v_call: TRBV12-3/TRBV12-4
j_call: TRBJ2-3
d_call: .
clone_size: many
cdr3_nt: TGTGCCAGCCACGACTGGGGGGCAGATACGCAGTATTTT
cdr3_aa: CASHDWGADTQYF

v_call: TRBV9
j_call: TRBJ1-1
d_call: TRBD1
clone_size: many
cdr3_nt: TGTGCCAGCAGCGTAGGGGACAGGGGGCCTTCCCTTGAAGCTTTCTTT
cdr3_aa: CASSVGDRGPSLEAFF

v_call: TRBV12-3/TRBV12-4
j_call: TRBJ2-1
d_call: .
clone_size: many
cdr3_nt: TGTGCCAGCAGTTTATTGTTTTCCCGTGAGCAGTTTTTC
cdr3_aa: CASSLLFSREQFF

v_call: TRBV5-6
j_call: TRBJ2-7
d_call: .
clone_size: many
cdr3_nt: TGTGCCAGCAGTTCCGGGCCTCAGGCCTACGAGCAGTACTTC
cdr3_aa: CASSSGPQAYEQYF

v_call: TRBV12-3/TRBV12-4
j_call: TRBJ1-1
d_call: .
clone_size: many
cdr3_nt: TGTGCCAGCAGTGCCCGACCGAGGGCGGGGAACACTGAAGCTTTCTTT
cdr3_aa: CASSARPRAGNTEAFF

v_call: TRBV3-1
j_call: TRBJ1-1
d_call: .
clone_size: many
cdr3_nt: TGTGCCAGCAGCCACGGCGGGCTAAGAGCTTTCTTT
cdr3_aa: CASSHGGLRAFF

v_call: TRBV19
j_call: TRBJ2-1
d_call: .
clone_size: many
cdr3_nt: TGTGCCACCTCCCTTGGGGCCGGGGATGAGCAGTTCTTC
cdr3_aa: CATSLGAGDEQFF

v_call: TRBV3-1
j_call: TRBJ2-5
d_call: TRBD1
clone_size: many
cdr3_nt: TGTGCCAGCAGCCGTCGGACAGGCGTGGAGACCCAGTACTTC
cdr3_aa: CASSRRTGVETQYF

v_call: TRBV19
j_call: TRBJ1-1
d_call: .
clone_size: many
cdr3_nt: TGTGCCAGCAAACCGGGACCGAACACTGAAGCTTTCTTT
cdr3_aa: CASKPGPNTEAFF

v_call: TRBV28
j_call: TRBJ2-7
d_call: .
clone_size: few
cdr3_nt: TGTGCCAGCTGTAGCGGCATATCTACTAGAGAGCAGTACTTC
cdr3_aa: CASCSGISTREQYF

v_call: TRBV20-1
j_call: TRBJ1-5
d_call: .
clone_size: many
cdr3_nt: TGCAGTGCGCTCGGAAGCAATCAGCCCCAGCATTTT
cdr3_aa: CSALGSNQPQHF

v_call: TRBV18
j_call: TRBJ1-3
d_call: .
clone_size: many
cdr3_nt: TGTGCCAGCTCACCAGAAAGGGTAACGGACGACACCATATATTTT
cdr3_aa: CASSPERVTDDTIYF

v_call: TRBV30
j_call: TRBJ1-2
d_call: .
clone_size: .
cdr3_nt: TGTGCCTGGAGTATGGTGGCTTCCGTAGCTAACTATGGCTACACCTTC
cdr3_aa: CAWSMVASVANYGYTF

v_call: TRBV7-2
j_call: TRBJ2-2
d_call: .
clone_size: .
cdr3_nt: TGTGCCAGCAGCTTACGGACCCCCGGGGAGCTGTTTTTT
cdr3_aa: CASSLRTPGELFF

v_call: TRBV27
j_call: TRBJ2-7
d_call: .
clone_size: many
cdr3_nt: TGTGCCAGCAGTCCATTGGGGAGCTACGAGCAGTACTTC
cdr3_aa: CASSPLGSYEQYF

v_call: TRBV20-1
j_call: TRBJ1-5
d_call: .
clone_size: .
cdr3_nt: TGCAGTGCTAGTGGGACCGGCGGCCACGGGGCATATCAGCCCCAGCATTTT
cdr3_aa: CSASGTGGHGAYQPQHF

v_call: TRBV7-2
j_call: TRBJ2-3
d_call: .
clone_size: many
cdr3_nt: TGTGCCAGCAGCTTAGCAGTTAGCACAGATACGCAGTATTTT
cdr3_aa: CASSLAVSTDTQYF

v_call: TRBV6-1
j_call: TRBJ1-2
d_call: .
clone_size: few
cdr3_nt: TGTGCCAGCATCCGCAGGACGGCCGAATGGCACTATGGCTACACCTTC
cdr3_aa: CASIRRTAEWHYGYTF

v_call: TRBV6-5
j_call: TRBJ2-2
d_call: .
clone_size: many
cdr3_nt: TGTGCCAGCAGTTACTCGAGCGGTACCGGGGAGCTGTTTTTT
cdr3_aa: CASSYSSGTGELFF

v_call: TRBV6-5
j_call: TRBJ1-2
d_call: .
clone_size: few
cdr3_nt: TGTACCAGCCAGCTACAAGACTATGGCTACACCTTC
cdr3_aa: CTSQLQDYGYTF

v_call: TRBV4-2
j_call: TRBJ2-2
d_call: TRBD2
clone_size: few
cdr3_nt: TGTGCCAGCAGCACACCGGGACTAGCGGGAGGGGGAACCGGGGAGCTGTTTTTT
cdr3_aa: CASSTPGLAGGGTGELFF